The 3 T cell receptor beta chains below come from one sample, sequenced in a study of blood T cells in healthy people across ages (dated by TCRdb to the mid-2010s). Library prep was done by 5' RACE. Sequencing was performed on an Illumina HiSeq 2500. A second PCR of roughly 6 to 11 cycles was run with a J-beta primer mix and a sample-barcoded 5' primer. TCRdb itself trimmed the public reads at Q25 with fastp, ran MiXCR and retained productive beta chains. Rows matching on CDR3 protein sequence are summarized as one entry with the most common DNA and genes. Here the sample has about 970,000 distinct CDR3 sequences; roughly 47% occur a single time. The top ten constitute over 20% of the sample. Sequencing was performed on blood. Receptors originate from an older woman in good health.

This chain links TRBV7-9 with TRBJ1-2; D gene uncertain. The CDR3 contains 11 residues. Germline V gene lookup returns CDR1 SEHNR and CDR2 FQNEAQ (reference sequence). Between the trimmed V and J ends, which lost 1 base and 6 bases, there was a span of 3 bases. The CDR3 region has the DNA TGTGCCAGCAGCTTAGTTGATGGCTACACCTTC. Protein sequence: CASSLVDGYTF.

In DNA form, the CDR3 reads TGCGCCAGCAGTCTCGGCCATTACACCGGGGAGCTGTTTTTT. Its translation is CASSLGHYTGELFF. The rearrangement links TRBV4-3 to TRBJ2-2; D is uncertain. Looked up from germline, CDR1 is LGHNA and CDR2 is YSLEER. Trimming took off 6 bases at V and 3 bases at J, with 11 bases between the two ends. This CDR3 region has 14 residues.

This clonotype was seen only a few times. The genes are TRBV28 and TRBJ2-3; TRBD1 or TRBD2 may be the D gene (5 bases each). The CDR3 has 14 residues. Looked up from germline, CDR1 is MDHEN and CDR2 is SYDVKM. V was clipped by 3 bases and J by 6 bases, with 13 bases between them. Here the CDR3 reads CASSLVGWGDTQYF. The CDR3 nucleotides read TGTGCCAGCAGTTTGGTCGGGTGGGGGGATACGCAGTATTTT.